These 2 T cell receptor beta chains were sequenced from one sample in a study of OX40 agonist ivuxolimab in advanced cancers. Sequenced by immunoSEQ multiplex PCR; TCRdb stores in-frame clones only, minus some. The profile shows 55,000 to 75,000 clones, 85% to 95% of them singletons. Sequences were derived from CD4+ or CD8+ T cells sorted from blood, sampled in a trial of the OX40 agonist ivuxolimab. All receptors come from an adult with an advanced solid tumor such as melanoma, head and neck, liver or kidney cancer.

The chain carries TRBV7-3 and TRBJ2-3; 7 bases are a match to TRBD1. The CDR3 length is 14 residues. CDR1 and CDR2 from the germline V gene are SGHTA and FQGTGA. The junction had 9 bases not matched to a gene; V was cut back by 5 bases and J by 7 bases. This chain's CDR3 is CASSRSGQIYTQYF. CDR3 nucleotides: TGTGCCAGCAGCCGCTCGGGACAGATCTATACGCAGTATTTT.

V and J are TRBV9 and TRBJ2-5; either TRBD1 or TRBD2 may fit D (6 bases each). The germline V and J ends were trimmed by 0 bases and 1 base, with 13 bases remaining between them. There are 16 residues in the CDR3. Germline assignment: CDR1 SGDLS and CDR2 YYNGEE. CDR3 residues: CASSVEGGPPQETQYF. In nucleotides, the CDR3 is TGTGCCAGCAGCGTAGAGGGGGGACCACCCCAAGAGACCCAGTACTTC.